This TCR beta chain was captured in a study of technical replicates of blood from several donors listed by TCRdb under 2017. V and J are truncated by 5 bases and 0 bases respectively, leaving an intervening sequence of 11 bases. The CDR3 sequence holds 14 residues, the cysteine and phenylalanine included. Only the CDR3 portion is preserved as DNA: 42 bases, with reading frame beginning at the first base. CDR1 SGHNT and CDR2 YENEEA were looked up in the germline V gene. Library generation was performed with the immunoSEQ multiplex PCR assay. TCRdb carries this immuneACCESS record with in-frame sequences only. Its versions omit some clonotypes, under half of them owing to an unresolved V gene in the studies checked, with the rest unexplained. Present in this sample are tens of thousands of clones, 93% of which were seen just once. The leading ten clones occupy 0.24% of the sample. Remarks on this clone: It has no known antigen specificity. Base qualities are not provided; no much larger clone lies one nucleotide away.

The sample was T cells isolated from PBMCs. The sequence was obtained from a human donor in good health. The chain joins TRBV11-3 to TRBJ2-7, and TRBD1 may be the D gene, going by 6 matching bases. The CDR3 region: CASSPDRSSYEQYF. The nucleotides read TGTGCCAGCAGCCCAGACAGGAGCTCCTACGAGCAGTACTTC.